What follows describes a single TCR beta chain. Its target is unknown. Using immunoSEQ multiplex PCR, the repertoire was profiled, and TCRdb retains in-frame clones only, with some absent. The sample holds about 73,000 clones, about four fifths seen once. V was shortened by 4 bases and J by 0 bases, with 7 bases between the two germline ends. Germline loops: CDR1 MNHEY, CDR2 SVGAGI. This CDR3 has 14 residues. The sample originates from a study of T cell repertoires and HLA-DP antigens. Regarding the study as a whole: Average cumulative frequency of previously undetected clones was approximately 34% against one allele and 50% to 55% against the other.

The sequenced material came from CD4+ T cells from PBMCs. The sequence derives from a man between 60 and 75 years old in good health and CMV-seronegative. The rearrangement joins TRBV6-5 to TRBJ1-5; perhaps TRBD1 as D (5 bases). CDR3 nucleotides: TGTGCCAGCAGTTGGGGACCTAGCAATCAGCCCCAGCATTTT. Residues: CASSWGPSNQPQHF.